This T cell receptor beta chain is from a study of cytomegalovirus exposure and HLA in healthy donors. The ends were cut back, 1 base at V and 0 bases at J, with 13 bases in the middle. The length of the CDR3 is 16 residues. The germline V gene encodes CDR1 SEHNR and CDR2 FQNEAQ (reference sequence). Generated by immunoSEQ multiplex PCR, the TCRdb table keeps only in-frame clones and is missing some. The table shows around 160,000 clones, with 85% occurring only once. The TCR sequence derives from a man aged 25 to 40 in good health and CMV-seropositive. Sequenced sample: PBMCs. The rearrangement uses TRBV7-9 and TRBJ2-7; tentative D call: TRBD2 (6 bases). CDR3 in DNA: TGTGCCAGCAGCTTAGTTTTAGCGGTGAACTCCTACGAGCAGTACTTC. Amino acid sequence: CASSLVLAVNSYEQYF.